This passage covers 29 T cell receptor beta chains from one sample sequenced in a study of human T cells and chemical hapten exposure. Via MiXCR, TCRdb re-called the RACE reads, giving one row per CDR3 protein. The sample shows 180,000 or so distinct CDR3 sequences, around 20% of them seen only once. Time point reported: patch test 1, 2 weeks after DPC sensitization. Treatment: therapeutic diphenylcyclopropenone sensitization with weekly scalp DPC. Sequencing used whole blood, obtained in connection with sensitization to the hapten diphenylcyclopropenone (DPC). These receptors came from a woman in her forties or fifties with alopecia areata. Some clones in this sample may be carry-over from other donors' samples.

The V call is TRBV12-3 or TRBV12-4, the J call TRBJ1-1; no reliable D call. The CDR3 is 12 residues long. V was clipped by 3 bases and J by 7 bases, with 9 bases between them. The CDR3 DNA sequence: TGTGCCAGCAGTTTGGGGTACGGTGAAGCTTTCTTT. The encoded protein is CASSLGYGEAFF.

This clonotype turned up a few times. The CDR3 spells CASSSRYYNEQFF. The CDR3 nucleotides are TGTGCCAGCAGTTCAAGGTACTACAATGAGCAGTTCTTC. The rearrangement links TRBV6-2 or TRBV6-3 to TRBJ2-1; D remains ambiguous. V lost 4 bases to trimming and J lost 3 bases, with 7 bases between them. The CDR3 has 13 residues. CDR1 is MNHEY and CDR2 is SVGEGT in the germline V gene.

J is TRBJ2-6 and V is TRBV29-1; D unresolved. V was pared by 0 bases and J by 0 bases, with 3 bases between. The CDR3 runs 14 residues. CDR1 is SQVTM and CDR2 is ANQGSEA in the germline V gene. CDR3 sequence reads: CSVEERSGANVLTF. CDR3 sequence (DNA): TGCAGCGTTGAAGAACGCTCTGGGGCCAACGTCCTGACTTTC.

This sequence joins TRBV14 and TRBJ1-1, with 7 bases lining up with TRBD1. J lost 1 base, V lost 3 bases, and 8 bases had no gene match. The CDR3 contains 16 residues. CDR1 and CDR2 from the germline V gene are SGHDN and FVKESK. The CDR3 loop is CASSHREGARNTEAFF. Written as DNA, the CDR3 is TGTGCCAGCAGCCACAGAGAGGGGGCGAGGAACACTGAAGCTTTCTTT.

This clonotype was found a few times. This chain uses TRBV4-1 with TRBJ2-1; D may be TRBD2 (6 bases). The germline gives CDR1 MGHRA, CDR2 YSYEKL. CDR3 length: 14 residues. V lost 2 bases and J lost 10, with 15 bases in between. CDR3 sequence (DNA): TGCGCCAGCAGCCAAAACGGGGCGGGGTGGGAGCAGTTCTTC. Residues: CASSQNGAGWEQFF.

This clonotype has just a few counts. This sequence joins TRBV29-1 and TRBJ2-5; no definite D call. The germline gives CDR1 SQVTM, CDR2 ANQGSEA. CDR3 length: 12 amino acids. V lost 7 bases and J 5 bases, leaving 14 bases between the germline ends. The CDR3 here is CSASGPRETQYF. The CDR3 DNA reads TGCAGCGCCTCCGGGCCCCGGGAGACCCAGTACTTC.

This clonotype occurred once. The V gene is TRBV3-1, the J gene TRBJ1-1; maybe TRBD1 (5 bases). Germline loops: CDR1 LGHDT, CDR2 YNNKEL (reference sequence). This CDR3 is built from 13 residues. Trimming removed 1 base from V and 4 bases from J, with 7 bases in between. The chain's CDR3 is CASSQVGATEAFF. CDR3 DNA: TGTGCCAGCAGCCAAGTTGGGGCCACTGAAGCTTTCTTT.

CDR3 sequence (DNA): TGTGCCACCAGCAGAGAGGCTAGGTGGGGAGAGACCCAGTACTTC. Its translation is CATSREARWGETQYF. The chain links TRBV15 to TRBJ2-5, with D unclear. Germline V gene lookup returns CDR1 LNHNV and CDR2 YYDKDF (reference sequence). This CDR3 is built from 15 residues. Trimming cost V 0 bases and J 4 bases, with 12 bases left between them.

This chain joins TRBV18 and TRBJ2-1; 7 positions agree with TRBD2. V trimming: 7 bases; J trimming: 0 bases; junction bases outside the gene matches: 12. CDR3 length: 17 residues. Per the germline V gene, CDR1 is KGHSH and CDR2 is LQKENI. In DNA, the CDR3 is TGTGCCAGCTTTAAGCAAGCGGGGACCAGCTCCTACAATGAGCAGTTCTTC. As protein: CASFKQAGTSSYNEQFF.

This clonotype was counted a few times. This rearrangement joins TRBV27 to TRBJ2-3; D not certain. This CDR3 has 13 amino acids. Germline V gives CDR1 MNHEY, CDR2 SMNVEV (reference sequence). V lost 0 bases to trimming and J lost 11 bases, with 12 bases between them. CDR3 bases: TGTGCCAGCAGTTTATCGCCCTTTGCGTTGCAGTATTTT. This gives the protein CASSLSPFALQYF.

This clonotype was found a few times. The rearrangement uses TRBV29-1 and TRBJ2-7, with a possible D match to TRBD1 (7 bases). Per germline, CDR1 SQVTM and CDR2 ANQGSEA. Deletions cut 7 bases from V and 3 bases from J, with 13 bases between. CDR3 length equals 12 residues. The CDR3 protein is CSGRDSGYEQYF. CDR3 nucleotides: TGCAGCGGGCGGGACAGTGGCTACGAGCAGTACTTC.

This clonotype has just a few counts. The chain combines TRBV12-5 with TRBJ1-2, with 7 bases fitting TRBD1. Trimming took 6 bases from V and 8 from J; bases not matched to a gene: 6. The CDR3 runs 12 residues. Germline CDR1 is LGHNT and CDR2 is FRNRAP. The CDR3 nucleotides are TGTGCTAGTGGAACTACAGGGGACGGCTACACCTTC. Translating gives CASGTTGDGYTF.

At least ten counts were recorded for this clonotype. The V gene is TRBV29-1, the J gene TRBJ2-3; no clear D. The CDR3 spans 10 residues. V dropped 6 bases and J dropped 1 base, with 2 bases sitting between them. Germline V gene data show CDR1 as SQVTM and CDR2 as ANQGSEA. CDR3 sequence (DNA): TGCAGCGTGCGCACAGATACGCAGTATTTT. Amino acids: CSVRTDTQYF.

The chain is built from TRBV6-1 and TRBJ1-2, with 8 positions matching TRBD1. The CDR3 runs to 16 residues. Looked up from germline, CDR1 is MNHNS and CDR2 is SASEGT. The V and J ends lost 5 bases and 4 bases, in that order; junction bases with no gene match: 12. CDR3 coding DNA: TGTGCCAGCAGTAGGGGACAGGCCCCTCTGGGCTATGGCTACACCTTC. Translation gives CASSRGQAPLGYGYTF.

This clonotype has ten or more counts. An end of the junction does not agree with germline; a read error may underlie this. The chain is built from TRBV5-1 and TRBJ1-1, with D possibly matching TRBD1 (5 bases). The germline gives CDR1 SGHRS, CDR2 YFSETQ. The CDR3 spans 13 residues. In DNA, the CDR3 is TGTGCTAGCAGCTTGGCGGGGGACACTGAAGCTTTCTTT. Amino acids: CASSLAGDTEAFF.

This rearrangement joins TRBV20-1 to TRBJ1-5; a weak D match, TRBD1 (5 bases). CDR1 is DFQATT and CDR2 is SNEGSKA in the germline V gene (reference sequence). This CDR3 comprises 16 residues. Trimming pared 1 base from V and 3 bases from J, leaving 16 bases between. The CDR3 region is CSARAFGAPPNQPQHF. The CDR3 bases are TGCAGTGCTAGAGCCTTTGGGGCGCCCCCCAATCAGCCCCAGCATTTT.

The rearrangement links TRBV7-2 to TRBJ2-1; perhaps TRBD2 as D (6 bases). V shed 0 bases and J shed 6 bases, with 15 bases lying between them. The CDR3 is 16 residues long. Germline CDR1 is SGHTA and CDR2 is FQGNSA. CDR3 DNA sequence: TGTGCCAGCAGCTTAGCTCCGGGAGTGGCGTTCAATGAGCAGTTCTTC. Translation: CASSLAPGVAFNEQFF.

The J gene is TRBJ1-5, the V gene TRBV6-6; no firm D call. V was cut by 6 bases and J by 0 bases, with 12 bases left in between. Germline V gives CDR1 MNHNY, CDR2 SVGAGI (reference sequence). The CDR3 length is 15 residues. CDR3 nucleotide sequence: TGTGCCAGCAGCCTGAGAGGGTATAGCAATCAGCCCCAGCATTTT. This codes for CASSLRGYSNQPQHF.

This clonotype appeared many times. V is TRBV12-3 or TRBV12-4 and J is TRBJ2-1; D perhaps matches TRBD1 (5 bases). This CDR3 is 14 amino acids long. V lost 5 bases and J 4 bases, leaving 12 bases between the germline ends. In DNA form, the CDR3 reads TGTGCCAGCAGTCCCGCCCAGGGATACAATGAGCAGTTCTTC. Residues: CASSPAQGYNEQFF.

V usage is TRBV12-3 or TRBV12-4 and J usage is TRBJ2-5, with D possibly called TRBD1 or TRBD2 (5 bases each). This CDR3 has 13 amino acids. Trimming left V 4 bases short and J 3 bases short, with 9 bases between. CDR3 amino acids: CASSWQGEETQYF. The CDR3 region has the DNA TGTGCCAGCAGTTGGCAGGGAGAAGAGACCCAGTACTTC.

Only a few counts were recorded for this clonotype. Here the CDR3 reads CASRGTDADEQYF. The CDR3 DNA reads as TGTGCCAGCAGAGGGACCGACGCCGACGAGCAGTACTTC. The V and J genes are TRBV2 and TRBJ2-7; D might be TRBD1 or TRBD2, each matching 5 bases. Trimming pared 6 bases from V and 5 bases from J, leaving 14 bases between. This CDR3 contains 13 residues. The germline CDR1 and CDR2 sequences are SNHLY and FYNNEI.

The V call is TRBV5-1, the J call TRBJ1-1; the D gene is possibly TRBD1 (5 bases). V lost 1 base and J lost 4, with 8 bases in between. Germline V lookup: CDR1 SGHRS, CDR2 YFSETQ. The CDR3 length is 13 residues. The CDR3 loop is CASSLHGATEAFF. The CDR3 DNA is TGCGCCAGCAGCTTGCACGGGGCCACTGAAGCTTTCTTT.

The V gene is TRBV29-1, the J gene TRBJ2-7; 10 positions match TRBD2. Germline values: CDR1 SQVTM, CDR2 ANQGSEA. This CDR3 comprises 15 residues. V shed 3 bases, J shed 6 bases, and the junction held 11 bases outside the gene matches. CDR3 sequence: CSVDGLAGVRGEQYF. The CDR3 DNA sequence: TGCAGCGTTGATGGGCTAGCGGGAGTTAGAGGCGAGCAGTACTTC.

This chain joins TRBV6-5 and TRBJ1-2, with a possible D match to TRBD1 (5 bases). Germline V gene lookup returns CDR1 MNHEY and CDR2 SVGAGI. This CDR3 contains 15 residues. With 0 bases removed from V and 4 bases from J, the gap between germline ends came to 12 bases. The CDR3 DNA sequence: TGTGCCAGCAGTTACTCGGGGCTCCCTCTCTATGGCTACACCTTC. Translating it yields CASSYSGLPLYGYTF.

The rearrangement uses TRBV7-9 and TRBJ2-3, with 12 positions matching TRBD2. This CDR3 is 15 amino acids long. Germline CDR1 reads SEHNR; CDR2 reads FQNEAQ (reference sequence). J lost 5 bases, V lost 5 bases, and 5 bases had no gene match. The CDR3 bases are TGTGCCAGCAGCCCAACGGGACTAGCGGGAGATACGCAGTATTTT. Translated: CASSPTGLAGDTQYF.

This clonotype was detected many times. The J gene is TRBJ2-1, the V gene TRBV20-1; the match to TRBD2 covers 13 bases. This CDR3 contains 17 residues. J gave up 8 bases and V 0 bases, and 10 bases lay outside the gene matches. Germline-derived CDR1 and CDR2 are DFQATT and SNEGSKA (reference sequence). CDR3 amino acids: CSARDPRTSGSSDEQFF. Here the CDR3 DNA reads TGCAGTGCTAGAGATCCTCGGACTAGCGGGAGCTCCGATGAGCAGTTCTTC.

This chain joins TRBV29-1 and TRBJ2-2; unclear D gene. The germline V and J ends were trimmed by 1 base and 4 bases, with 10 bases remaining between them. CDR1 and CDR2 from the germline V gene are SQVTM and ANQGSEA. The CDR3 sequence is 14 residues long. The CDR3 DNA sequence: TGCAGCGTTGAAGTTACGGCCAGCACCGGGGAGCTGTTTTTT. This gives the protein CSVEVTASTGELFF.

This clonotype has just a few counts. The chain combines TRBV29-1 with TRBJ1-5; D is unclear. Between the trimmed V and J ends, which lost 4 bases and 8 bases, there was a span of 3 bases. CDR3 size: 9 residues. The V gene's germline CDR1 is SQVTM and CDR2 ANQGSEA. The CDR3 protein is CSVAEPQHF. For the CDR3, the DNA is TGCAGCGTTGCAGAGCCCCAGCATTTT.

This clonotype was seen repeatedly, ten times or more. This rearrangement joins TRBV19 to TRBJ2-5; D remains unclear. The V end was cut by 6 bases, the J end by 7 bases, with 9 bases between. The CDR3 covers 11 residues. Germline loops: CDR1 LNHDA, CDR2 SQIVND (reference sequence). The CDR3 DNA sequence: TGTGCCAGTAGAGTCGGACGGACCCAGTACTTC. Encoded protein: CASRVGRTQYF.